This passage covers 8 T cell receptor beta chains from one sample sequenced in a study of cytomegalovirus exposure and HLA in healthy donors. The PCR made use of 60 Vbeta and 13 Jbeta primers. Assay: immunoSEQ multiplex PCR; the TCRdb copy retains only in-frame clones and omits some. The table lists about 160,000 clones, 82% of them singletons. Sequenced material: PBMCs. These receptors came from a girl aged 2-10 years in good health and CMV-seropositive.

The chain has TRBV5-6 and TRBJ1-4; possibly TRBD1 for D (5 bases). Between the trimmed V and J ends, which lost 3 bases and 3 bases, there was a span of 12 bases. This CDR3 contains 15 residues. The V gene's germline CDR1 is SGHDT and CDR2 YYEEEE. CDR3 amino acids: CASSWGGASNEKLFF. For the CDR3, the DNA is TGTGCCAGCAGCTGGGGGGGTGCGTCTAATGAAAAACTGTTTTTT.

CDR3 in DNA: TGTGCCACCAGCAGACCGGGACAGGCAAATCAGCCCCAGCATTTT. Residues: CATSRPGQANQPQHF. The chain has TRBV15 and TRBJ1-5; 8 bases fit TRBD1. Trimming at V came to 2 bases and at J to 4 bases, leaving 4 bases not matched to a gene. Germline CDR1 and CDR2: LNHNV and YYDKDF (reference sequence). The CDR3 is 15 residues long.

The J gene is TRBJ2-7, the V gene TRBV7-9; 7 bases are a match to TRBD1. After removal of 5 bases from V and 0 bases from J, the junction contained 1 base not matched to a gene. CDR1 is SEHNR, CDR2 FQNEAQ, per germline (reference sequence). This CDR3 spans 13 amino acids. The chain's CDR3 is CASSRDSSYEQYF. The CDR3 DNA sequence: TGTGCCAGCAGCCGGGACAGCTCCTACGAGCAGTACTTC.

This chain connects TRBV7-9 to TRBJ2-2; 9 bases align to TRBD2. The CDR3 is 18 residues long. CDR1 is SEHNR and CDR2 is FQNEAQ in the germline V gene (reference sequence). V shed 4 bases and J 1 base; nucleotides not matched to a gene: 10. The CDR3 DNA sequence: TGTGCCAGCAGCTACCGACCACATAGCGGGAGGAACACCGGGGAGCTGTTTTTT. This encodes CASSYRPHSGRNTGELFF.

This rearrangement joins TRBV5-1 to TRBJ1-5; a possible D gene is TRBD1 (6 bases). Germline V gene lookup returns CDR1 SGHRS and CDR2 YFSETQ. V lost 4 bases and J 3 bases, leaving 14 bases between the germline ends. This CDR3 region has 15 residues. The chain's CDR3 is CASSPDGQPNQPQHF. The CDR3 coding sequence is TGCGCCAGCAGCCCTGATGGACAGCCCAATCAGCCCCAGCATTTT.

This chain links TRBV7-2 with TRBJ2-1; D perhaps matches TRBD2 (5 bases). This CDR3 spans 15 amino acids. Germline CDR1 and CDR2: SGHTA and FQGNSA. The ends were cut back, 0 bases at V and 8 bases at J, with 14 bases in the middle. The CDR3: CASSLAPSTVDEQFF. For the CDR3, the DNA is TGTGCCAGCAGCTTAGCGCCTAGCACGGTAGATGAGCAGTTCTTC.

Turning to this clone: Other nucleotide sequences from this sample produce the same CDR3. This chain connects TRBV4-2 to TRBJ2-3; TRBD1 matches at 7 bases. The germline V gene encodes CDR1 LGHNA and CDR2 YNFKEQ. The junction had 3 bases not matched to a gene; V was cut back by 1 base and J by 2 bases. This CDR3 is 15 amino acids long. CDR3 protein: CASSQGQGHTDTQYF. The CDR3 DNA reads as TGTGCCAGCAGCCAAGGACAGGGACACACAGATACGCAGTATTTT.

The rearrangement uses TRBV2 and TRBJ1-2, with 9 bases lining up with TRBD1. Trimming cost V 7 bases and J 2 bases; bases outside gene matches: 5. This CDR3 is built from 14 residues. Per germline, CDR1 SNHLY and CDR2 FYNNEI. The CDR3: CASMGQGGNYGYTF. CDR3 DNA: TGTGCCAGCATGGGACAGGGAGGGAACTATGGCTACACCTTC. Full variable domain (outside the CDR3, taken from reference TRBV2 and TRBJ1-2): EPEVTQTPSHQVTQMGQEVILRCVPISNHLYFYWYRQILGQKVEFLVSFYNNEISEKSEIFDDQFSVERPDGSNFTLKIRSTKLEDSAMYFCASMGQGGNYGYTFGSGTRLTVV.